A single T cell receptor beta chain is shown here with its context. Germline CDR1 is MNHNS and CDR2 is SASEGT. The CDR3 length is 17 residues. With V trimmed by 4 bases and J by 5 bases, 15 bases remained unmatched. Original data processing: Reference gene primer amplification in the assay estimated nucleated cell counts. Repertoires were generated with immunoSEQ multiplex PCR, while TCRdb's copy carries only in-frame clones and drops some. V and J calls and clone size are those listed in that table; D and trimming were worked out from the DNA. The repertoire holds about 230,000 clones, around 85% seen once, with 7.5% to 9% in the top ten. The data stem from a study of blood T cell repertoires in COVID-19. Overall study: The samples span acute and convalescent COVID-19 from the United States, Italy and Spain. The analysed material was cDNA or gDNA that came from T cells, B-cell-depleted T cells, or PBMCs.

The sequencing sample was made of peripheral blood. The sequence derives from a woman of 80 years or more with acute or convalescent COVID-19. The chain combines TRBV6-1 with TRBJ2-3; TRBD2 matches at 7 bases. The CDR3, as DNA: TGTGCCAGCAGTGCCAACCTAGCGGCCCCGATCAAAGATACGCAGTATTTT. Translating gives CASSANLAAPIKDTQYF.